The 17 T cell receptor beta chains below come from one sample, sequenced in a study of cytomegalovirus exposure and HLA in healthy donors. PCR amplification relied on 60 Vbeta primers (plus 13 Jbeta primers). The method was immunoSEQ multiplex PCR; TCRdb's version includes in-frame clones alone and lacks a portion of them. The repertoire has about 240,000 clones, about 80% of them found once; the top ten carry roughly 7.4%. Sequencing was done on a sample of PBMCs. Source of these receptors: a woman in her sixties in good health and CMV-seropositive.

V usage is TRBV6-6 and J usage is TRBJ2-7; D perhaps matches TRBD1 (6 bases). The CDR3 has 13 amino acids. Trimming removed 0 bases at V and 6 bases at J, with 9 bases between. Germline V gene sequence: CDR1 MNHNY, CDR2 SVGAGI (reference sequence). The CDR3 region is CASSYSDSREQYF. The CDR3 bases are TGTGCCAGCAGTTACTCGGACAGCCGCGAGCAGTACTTC.

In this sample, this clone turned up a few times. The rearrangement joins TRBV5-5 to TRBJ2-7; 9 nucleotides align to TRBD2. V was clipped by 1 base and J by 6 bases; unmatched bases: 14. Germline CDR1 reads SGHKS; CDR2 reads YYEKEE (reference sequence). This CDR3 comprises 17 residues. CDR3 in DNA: TGTGCCAGCAGCTTGACTAGCGGGCATATCTCGGGTGGCGAGCAGTACTTC. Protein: CASSLTSGHISGGEQYF.

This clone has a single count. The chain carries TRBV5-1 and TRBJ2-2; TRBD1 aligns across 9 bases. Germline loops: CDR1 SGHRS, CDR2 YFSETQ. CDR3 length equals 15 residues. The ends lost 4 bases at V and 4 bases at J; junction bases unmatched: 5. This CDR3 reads CASSNNRGRTGELFF. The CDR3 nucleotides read TGCGCCAGCAGCAACAACAGGGGGCGCACCGGGGAGCTGTTTTTT. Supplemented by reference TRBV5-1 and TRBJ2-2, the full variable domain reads KAGVTQTPRYLIKTRGQQVTLSCSPISGHRSVSWYQQTPGQGLQFLFEYFSETQRNKGNFPGRFSGRQFSNSRSEMNVSTLELGDSALYLCASSNNRGRTGELFFGEGSRLTVL.

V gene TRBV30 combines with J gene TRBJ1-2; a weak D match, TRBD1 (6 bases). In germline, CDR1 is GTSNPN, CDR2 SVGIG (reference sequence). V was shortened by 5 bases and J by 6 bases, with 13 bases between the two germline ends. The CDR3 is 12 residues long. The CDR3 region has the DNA TGTGCCTGGGGGGAAGGGGGGGATGGCTACACCTTC. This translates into CAWGEGGDGYTF.

Here the CDR3 reads CATSRFRARSEQYF. CDR3 DNA sequence: TGTGCCACCAGCAGGTTCCGAGCAAGAAGCGAGCAGTACTTC. V gene TRBV15 combines with J gene TRBJ2-7; no definite D call. Germline CDR1 is LNHNV and CDR2 is YYDKDF (reference sequence). V lost 3 bases, J lost 6 bases, and 15 bases lay in between. This CDR3 region has 14 residues.

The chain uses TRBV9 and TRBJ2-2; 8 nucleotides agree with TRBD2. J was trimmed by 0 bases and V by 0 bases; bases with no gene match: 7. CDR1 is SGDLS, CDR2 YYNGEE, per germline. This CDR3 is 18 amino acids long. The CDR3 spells CASSVEGGGLANTGELFF. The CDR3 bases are TGTGCCAGCAGCGTAGAGGGGGGGGGACTAGCGAACACCGGGGAGCTGTTTTTT.

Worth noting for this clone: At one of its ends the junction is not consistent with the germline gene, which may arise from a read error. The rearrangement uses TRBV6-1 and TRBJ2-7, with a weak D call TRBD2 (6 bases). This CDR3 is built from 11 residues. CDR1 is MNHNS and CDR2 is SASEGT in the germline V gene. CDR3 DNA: TGTGCCAGCGGTGACGGGGGACTGCAAAACTTC. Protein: CASGDGGLQNF.

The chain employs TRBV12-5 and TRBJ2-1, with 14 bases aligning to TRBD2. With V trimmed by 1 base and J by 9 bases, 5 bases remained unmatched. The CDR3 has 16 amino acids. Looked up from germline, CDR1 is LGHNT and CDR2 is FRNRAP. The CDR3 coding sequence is TGTGCTAGTGGTTTGGGCTCGGGACTAGCGGGAGTTGAGCAGTTCTTC. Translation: CASGLGSGLAGVEQFF.

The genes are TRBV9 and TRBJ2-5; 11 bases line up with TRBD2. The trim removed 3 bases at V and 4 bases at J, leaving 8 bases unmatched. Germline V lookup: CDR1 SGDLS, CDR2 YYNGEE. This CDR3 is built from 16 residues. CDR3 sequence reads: CASSGGRLAGGETQYF. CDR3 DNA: TGTGCCAGCAGCGGTGGGAGGCTAGCGGGAGGAGAGACCCAGTACTTC.

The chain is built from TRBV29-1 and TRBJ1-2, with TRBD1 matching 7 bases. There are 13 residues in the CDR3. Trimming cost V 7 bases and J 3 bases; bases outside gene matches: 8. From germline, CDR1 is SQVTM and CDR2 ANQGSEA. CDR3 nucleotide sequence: TGCAGCGCATCCTACAGGGGAGACTATGGCTACACCTTC. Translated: CSASYRGDYGYTF.

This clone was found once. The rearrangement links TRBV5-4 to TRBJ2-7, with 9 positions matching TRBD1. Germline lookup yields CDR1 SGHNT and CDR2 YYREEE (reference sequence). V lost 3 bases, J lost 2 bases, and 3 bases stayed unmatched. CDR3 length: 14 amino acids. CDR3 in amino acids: CASSWDRDPYEQYF. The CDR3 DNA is TGTGCCAGCAGCTGGGACAGGGACCCCTACGAGCAGTACTTC.

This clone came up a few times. CDR3 region: CASSVDSGTSTDTQYF. Written as DNA, the CDR3 is TGTGCCAGCAGCGTAGATAGCGGCACTAGCACAGATACGCAGTATTTT. The chain joins TRBV9 to TRBJ2-3, with a weak D call TRBD2 (6 bases). CDR1 is SGDLS and CDR2 is YYNGEE in the germline V gene. Between the trimmed V and J ends, which lost 0 bases and 0 bases, there was a span of 11 bases. There are 16 residues in the CDR3.

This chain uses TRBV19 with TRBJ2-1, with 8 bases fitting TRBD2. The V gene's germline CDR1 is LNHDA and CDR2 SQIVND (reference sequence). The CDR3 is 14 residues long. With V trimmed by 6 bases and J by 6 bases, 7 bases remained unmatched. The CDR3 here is CASRHLGLGNEQFF. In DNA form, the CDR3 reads TGTGCCAGTAGGCATCTGGGACTAGGCAATGAGCAGTTCTTC.

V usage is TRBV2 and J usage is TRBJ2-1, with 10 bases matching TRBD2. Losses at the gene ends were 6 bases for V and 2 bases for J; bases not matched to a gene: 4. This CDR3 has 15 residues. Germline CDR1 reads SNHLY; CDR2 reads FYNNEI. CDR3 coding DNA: TGTGCCAGCAGGGTGACTAGCGGGCCCTACAATGAGCAGTTCTTC. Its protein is CASRVTSGPYNEQFF.

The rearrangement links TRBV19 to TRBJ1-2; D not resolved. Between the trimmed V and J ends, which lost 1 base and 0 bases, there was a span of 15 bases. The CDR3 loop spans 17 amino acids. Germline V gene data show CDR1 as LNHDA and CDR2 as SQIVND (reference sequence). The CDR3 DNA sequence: TGTGCCAGTAGTATAGGAGACCGGGTCTCAGCTAACTATGGCTACACCTTC. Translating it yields CASSIGDRVSANYGYTF.

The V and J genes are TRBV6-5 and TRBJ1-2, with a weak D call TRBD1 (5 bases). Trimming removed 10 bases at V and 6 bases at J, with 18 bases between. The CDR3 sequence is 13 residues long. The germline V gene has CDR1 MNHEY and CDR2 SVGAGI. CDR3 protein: CATGGGGSNGYTF. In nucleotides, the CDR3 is TGTGCCACCGGTGGGGGGGGATCAAATGGCTACACCTTC.

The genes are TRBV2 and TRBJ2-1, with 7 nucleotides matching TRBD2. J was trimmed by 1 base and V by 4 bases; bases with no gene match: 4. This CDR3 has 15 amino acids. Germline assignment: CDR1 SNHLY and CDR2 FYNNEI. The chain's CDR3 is CASSGGGRSYNEQFF. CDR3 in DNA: TGTGCCAGCAGTGGGGGCGGGAGATCCTACAATGAGCAGTTCTTC.